This T cell receptor (beta chain) came from a study of response to subunit inactivated influenza vaccine. Regarding the study as a whole: The authors suggested that few new T cells are recruited per seasonal influenza vaccination.

This clonotype was seen a handful of times. Its specificity is unknown. Each CDR3 protein gets one entry after TCRdb re-called the RT-PCR reads with MiXCR. Among 400,000 to 550,000 distinct CDR3 sequences listed, 25% were seen once. V lost 3 bases to trimming and J lost 4 bases, with 9 bases between them. The CDR3 totals 14 residues. The V gene's germline CDR1 is LNHDA and CDR2 SQIVND (reference sequence). The specimen comprised CD4+ T cells sorted from PBMCs, sampled roughly 5 days after vaccination. V and J are TRBV19 and TRBJ1-4, with D unclear. This sequence originates from a man aged 45-65 years who received an inactivated influenza vaccine. CDR3 region: CASSMILNNEKLFF. As DNA, the CDR3 is TGTGCCAGTAGTATGATTTTGAATAATGAAAAACTGTTTTTT.